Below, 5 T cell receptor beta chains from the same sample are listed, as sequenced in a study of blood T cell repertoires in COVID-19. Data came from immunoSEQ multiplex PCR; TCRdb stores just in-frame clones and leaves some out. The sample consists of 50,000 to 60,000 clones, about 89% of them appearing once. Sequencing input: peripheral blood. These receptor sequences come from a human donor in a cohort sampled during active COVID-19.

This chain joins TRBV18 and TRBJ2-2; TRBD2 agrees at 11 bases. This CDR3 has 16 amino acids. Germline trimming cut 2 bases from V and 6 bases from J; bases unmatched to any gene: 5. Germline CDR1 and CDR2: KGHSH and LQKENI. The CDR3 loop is CASSPELAGAAGELFF. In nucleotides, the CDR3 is TGTGCCAGCTCACCAGAACTAGCGGGAGCGGCCGGGGAGCTGTTTTTT.

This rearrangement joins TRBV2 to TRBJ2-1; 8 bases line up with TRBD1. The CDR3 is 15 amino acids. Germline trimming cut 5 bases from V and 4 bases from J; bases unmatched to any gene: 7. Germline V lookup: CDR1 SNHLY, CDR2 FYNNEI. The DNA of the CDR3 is TGTGCCAGCAGTCGAGGACAGGGAAGATACAATGAGCAGTTCTTC. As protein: CASSRGQGRYNEQFF.

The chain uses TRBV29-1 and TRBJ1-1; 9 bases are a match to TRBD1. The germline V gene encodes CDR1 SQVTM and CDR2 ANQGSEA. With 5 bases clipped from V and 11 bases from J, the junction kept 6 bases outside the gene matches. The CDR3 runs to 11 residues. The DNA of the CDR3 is TGCAGCGTTAACAGGGGGCGGTCTGCTTTCTTT. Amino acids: CSVNRGRSAFF.

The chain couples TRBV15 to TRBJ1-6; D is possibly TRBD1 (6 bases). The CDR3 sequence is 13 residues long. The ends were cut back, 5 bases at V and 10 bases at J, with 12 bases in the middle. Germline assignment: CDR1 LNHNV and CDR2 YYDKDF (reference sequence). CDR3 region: CATSYRAVSPLHF. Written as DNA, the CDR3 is TGTGCCACCAGCTACAGGGCTGTCTCACCCCTCCACTTT.

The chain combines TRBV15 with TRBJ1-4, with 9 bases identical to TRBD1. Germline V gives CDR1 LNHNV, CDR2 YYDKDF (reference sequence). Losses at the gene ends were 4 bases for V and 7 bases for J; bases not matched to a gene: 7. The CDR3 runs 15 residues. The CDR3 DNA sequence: TGTGCCACCAGCAAGAGGGACAGGGAGTCTGAAAAACTGTTTTTT. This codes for CATSKRDRESEKLFF.